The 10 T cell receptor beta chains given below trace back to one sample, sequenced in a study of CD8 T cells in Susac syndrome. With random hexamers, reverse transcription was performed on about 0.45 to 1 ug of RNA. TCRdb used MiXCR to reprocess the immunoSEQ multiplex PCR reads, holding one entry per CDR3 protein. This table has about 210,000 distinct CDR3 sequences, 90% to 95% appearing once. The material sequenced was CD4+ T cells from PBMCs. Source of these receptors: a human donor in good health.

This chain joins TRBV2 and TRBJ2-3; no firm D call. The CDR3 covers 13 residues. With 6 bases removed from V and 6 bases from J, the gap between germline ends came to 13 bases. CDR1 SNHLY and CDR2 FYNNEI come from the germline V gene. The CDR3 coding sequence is TGTGCCAGCAGAGCTCCCCCAGCGGATACGCAGTATTTT. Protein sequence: CASRAPPADTQYF.

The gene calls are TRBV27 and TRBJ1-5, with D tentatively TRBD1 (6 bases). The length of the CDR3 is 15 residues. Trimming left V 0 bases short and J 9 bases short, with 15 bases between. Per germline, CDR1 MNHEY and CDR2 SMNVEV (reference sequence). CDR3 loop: CASSLSQGSLGPQHF. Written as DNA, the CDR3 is TGTGCCAGCAGTTTATCACAGGGCTCCTTGGGGCCCCAGCATTTT.

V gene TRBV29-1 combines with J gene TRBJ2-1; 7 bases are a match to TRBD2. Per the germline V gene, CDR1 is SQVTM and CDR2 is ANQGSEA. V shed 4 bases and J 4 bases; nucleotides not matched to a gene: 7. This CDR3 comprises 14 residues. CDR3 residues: CSVAGGREYNEQFF. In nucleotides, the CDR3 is TGCAGCGTTGCCGGCGGGAGAGAATACAATGAGCAGTTCTTC.

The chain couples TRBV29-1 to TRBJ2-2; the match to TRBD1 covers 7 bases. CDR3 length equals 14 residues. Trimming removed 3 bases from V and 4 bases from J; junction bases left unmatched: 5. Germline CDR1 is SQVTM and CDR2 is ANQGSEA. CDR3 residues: CSVDEGAGTGELFF. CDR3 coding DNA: TGCAGCGTTGATGAGGGGGCGGGCACCGGGGAGCTGTTTTTT.

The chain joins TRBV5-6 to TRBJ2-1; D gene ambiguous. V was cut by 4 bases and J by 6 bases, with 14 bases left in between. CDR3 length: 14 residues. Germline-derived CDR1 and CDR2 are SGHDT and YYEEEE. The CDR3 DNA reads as TGTGCCAGCAGCATTACTCGTGCCAGCAATGAGCAGTTCTTC. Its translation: CASSITRASNEQFF.

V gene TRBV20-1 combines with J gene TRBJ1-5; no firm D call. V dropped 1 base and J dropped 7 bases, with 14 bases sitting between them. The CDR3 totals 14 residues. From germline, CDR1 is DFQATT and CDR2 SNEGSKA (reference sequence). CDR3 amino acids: CSARGSTGSQPQHF. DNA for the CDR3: TGCAGTGCTAGAGGGTCCACGGGGTCCCAGCCCCAGCATTTT.

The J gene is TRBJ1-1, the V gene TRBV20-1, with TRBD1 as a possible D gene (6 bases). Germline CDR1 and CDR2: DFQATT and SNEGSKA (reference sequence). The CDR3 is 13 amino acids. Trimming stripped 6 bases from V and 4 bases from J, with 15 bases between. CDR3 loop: CSAMTGWATEAFF. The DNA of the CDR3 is TGCAGTGCGATGACAGGCTGGGCCACTGAAGCTTTCTTT.

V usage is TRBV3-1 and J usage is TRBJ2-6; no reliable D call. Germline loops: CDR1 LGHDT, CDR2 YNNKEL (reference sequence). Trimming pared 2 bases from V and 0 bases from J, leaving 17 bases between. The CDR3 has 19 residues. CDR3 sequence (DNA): TGTGCCAGCAGCCAAAGGTGGCTACAGCCCGACTCTGGGGCCAACGTCCTGACTTTC. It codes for CASSQRWLQPDSGANVLTF.

The CDR3 DNA sequence: TGCAGCGTTGGGGGGACAGGGGGATACACCGGGGAGCTGTTTTTT. It translates to CSVGGTGGYTGELFF. The chain recombines TRBV29-1 with TRBJ2-2; TRBD1 aligns across 11 bases. The V gene's germline CDR1 is SQVTM and CDR2 ANQGSEA. Losses at the gene ends were 4 bases for V and 3 bases for J; bases not matched to a gene: 4. CDR3 length equals 15 residues.

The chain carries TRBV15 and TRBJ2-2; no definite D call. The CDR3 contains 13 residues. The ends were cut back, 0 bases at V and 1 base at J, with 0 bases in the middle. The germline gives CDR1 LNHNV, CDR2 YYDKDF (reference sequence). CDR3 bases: TGTGCCACCAGCAGAGAGAACACCGGGGAGCTGTTTTTT. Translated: CATSRENTGELFF.